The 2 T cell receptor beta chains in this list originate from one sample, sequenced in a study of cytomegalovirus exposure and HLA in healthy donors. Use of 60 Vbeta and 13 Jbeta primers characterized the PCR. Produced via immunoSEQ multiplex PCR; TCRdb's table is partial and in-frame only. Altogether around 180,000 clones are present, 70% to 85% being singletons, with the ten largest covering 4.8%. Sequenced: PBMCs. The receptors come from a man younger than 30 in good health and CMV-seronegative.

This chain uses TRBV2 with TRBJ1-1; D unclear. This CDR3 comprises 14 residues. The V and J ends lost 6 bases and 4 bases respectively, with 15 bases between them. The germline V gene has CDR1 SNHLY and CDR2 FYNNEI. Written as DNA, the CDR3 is TGTGCCAGCAGGGCCCCGGGGATTAGCACTGAAGCTTTCTTT. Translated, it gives CASRAPGISTEAFF. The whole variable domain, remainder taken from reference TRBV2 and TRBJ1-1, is EPEVTQTPSHQVTQMGQEVILRCVPISNHLYFYWYRQILGQKVEFLVSFYNNEISEKSEIFDDQFSVERPDGSNFTLKIRSTKLEDSAMYFCASRAPGISTEAFFGQGTRLTVV.

This CDR3 reads CASSSTAGDTQYF. CDR3 coding DNA: TGCGCCAGCAGCTCAACGGCCGGGGATACGCAGTATTTT. The chain carries TRBV5-1 and TRBJ2-3; no clear D. Deletions cut 3 bases from V and 6 bases from J, with 11 bases between. Germline V gives CDR1 SGHRS, CDR2 YFSETQ. CDR3 length: 13 residues.